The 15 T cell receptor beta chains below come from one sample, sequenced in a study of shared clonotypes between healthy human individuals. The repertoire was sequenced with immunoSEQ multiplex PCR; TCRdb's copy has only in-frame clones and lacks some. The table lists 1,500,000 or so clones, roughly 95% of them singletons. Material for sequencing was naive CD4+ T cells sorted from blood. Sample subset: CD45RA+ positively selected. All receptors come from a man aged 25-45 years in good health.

The CDR3 is CASSRNSDSSYEQYF. As DNA, the CDR3 is TGTGCCAGCAGCAGAAACTCTGACAGCTCCTACGAGCAGTACTTC. This sequence joins TRBV7-6 and TRBJ2-7; possible D gene TRBD1, 5 bases. V lost 5 bases to trimming and J lost 0 bases, with 14 bases between them. From germline, CDR1 is SGHVS and CDR2 FNYEAQ. The CDR3 loop spans 15 amino acids.

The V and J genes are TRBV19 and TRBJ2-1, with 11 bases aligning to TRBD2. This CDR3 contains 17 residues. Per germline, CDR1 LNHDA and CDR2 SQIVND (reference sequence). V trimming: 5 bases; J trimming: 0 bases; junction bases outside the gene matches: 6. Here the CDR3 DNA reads TGTGCCAGTAGTCGGACTAGCGGGCGCAACTCCTACAATGAGCAGTTCTTC. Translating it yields CASSRTSGRNSYNEQFF.

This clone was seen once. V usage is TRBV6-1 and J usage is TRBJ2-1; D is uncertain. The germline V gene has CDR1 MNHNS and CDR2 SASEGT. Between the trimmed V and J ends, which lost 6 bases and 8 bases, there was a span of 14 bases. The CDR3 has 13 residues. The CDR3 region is CASRFEARDEQFF. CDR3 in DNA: TGTGCCAGCAGGTTCGAAGCTCGGGATGAGCAGTTCTTC.

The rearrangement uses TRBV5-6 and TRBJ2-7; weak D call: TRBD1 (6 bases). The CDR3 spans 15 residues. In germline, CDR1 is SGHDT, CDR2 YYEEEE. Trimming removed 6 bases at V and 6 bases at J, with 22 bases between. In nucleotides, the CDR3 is TGTGCCAGCACCATAGGCTGGGGGCCGAGTGGCGAGCAGTACTTC. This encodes CASTIGWGPSGEQYF.

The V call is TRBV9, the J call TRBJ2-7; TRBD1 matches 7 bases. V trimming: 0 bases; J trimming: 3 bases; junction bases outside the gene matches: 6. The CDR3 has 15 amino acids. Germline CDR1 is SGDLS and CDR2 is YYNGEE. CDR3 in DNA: TGTGCCAGCAGCGTAGGTAACAGGGGAAACTACGAGCAGTACTTC. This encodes CASSVGNRGNYEQYF.

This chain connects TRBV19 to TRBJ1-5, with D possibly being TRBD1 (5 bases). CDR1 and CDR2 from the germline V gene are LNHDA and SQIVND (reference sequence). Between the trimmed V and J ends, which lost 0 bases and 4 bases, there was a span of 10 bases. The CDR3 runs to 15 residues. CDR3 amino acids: CASSIDARGNQPQHF. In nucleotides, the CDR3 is TGTGCCAGTAGTATAGATGCAAGGGGTAATCAGCCCCAGCATTTT.

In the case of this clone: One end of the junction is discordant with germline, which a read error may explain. CDR3 coding DNA: TGTGCTAGCAGCTCCGGACTAGGGGGGCCCTACAATGAGCAGTTCTTC. As protein: CASSSGLGGPYNEQFF. The rearrangement uses TRBV7-7 and TRBJ2-1, with D possibly matching TRBD2 (7 bases). This CDR3 comprises 16 residues. Germline loops: CDR1 SSHAT, CDR2 FNYEAQ (reference sequence).

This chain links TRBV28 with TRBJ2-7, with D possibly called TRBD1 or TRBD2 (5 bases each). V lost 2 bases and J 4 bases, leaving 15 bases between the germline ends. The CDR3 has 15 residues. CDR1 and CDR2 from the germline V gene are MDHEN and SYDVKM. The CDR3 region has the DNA TGTGCCAGCAGTTTAGCCACGAGGGGCCAGTACGAGCAGTACTTC. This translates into CASSLATRGQYEQYF.

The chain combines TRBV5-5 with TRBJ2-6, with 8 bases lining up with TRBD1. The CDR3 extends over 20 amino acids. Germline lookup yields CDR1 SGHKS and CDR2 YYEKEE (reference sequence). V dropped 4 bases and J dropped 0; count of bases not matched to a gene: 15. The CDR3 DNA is TGTGCCAGCAGCCCACGACCACAGGGGGTTGTCGGCTCTGGGGCCAACGTCCTGACTTTC. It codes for CASSPRPQGVVGSGANVLTF.

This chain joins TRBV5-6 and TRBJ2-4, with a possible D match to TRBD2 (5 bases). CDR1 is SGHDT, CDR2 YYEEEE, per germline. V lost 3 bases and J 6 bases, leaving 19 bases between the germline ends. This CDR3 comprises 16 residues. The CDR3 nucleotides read TGTGCCAGCAGCTCAACGAGCGGCGCCTGGGGAAACATTCAGTACTTC. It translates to CASSSTSGAWGNIQYF.

The CDR3 here is CASSLPSAETQYF. In DNA form, the CDR3 reads TGTGCCAGCTCACTCCCTAGCGCAGAGACCCAGTACTTC. The chain has TRBV18 and TRBJ2-5; the D gene is possibly TRBD2 (6 bases). The V gene's germline CDR1 is KGHSH and CDR2 LQKENI. The CDR3 is made up of 13 amino acids. V was clipped by 4 bases and J by 4 bases, with 10 bases between them.

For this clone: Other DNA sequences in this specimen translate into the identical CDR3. The CDR3 DNA is TGCGCCAGCAGCCTAGGAACAGGAAATGAGCAGTTCTTC. This encodes CASSLGTGNEQFF. The chain employs TRBV5-1 and TRBJ2-1, with D possibly being TRBD1 (5 bases). Trimming pared 4 bases from V and 7 bases from J, leaving 12 bases between. The CDR3 is made up of 13 amino acids. Germline CDR1 and CDR2: SGHRS and YFSETQ.

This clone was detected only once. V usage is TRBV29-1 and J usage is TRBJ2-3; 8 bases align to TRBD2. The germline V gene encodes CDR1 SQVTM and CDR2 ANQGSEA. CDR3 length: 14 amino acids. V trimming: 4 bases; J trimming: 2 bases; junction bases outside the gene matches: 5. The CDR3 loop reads CSVAREAITDTQYF. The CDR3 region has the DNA TGCAGCGTTGCGCGGGAGGCCATCACAGATACGCAGTATTTT.

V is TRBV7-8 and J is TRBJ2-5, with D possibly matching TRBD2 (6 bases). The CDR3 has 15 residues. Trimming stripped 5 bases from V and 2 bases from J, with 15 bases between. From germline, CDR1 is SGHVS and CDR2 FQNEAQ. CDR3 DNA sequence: TGTGCCAGCAGCCAAGGGACTGCTAAGCAAGAGACCCAGTACTTC. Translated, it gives CASSQGTAKQETQYF.

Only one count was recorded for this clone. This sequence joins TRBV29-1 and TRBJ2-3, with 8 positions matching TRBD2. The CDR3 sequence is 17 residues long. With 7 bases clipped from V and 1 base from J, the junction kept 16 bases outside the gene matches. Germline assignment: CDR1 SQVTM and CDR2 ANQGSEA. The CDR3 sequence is CSAGGSGTSGGTDTQYF. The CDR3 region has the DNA TGCAGCGCCGGGGGATCGGGTACTAGCGGCGGCACAGATACGCAGTATTTT.